Each of the 16 T cell receptor beta chains below was sequenced from the same sample in a study of lymphopenia after photon versus proton radiotherapy. Measured with immunoSEQ multiplex PCR; TCRdb has only the in-frame clones, and not every one. The data contain 150,000 to 200,000 clones, approximately 90% of them seen just once; the ten biggest clones take up around 5%. This specimen was peripheral blood, taken from a patient treated with photon-based radiotherapy. These receptors came from a man between 50 and 59 years old with gastric cancer.

The chain uses TRBV4-1 and TRBJ1-4; 10 bases match TRBD1. This CDR3 has 14 residues. Trimming cost V 3 bases and J 8 bases; bases outside gene matches: 3. CDR1 MGHRA and CDR2 YSYEKL come from the germline V gene. The CDR3 DNA sequence: TGCGCCAGCAGCCAGGGGGGACAGGGGGAAAAACTGTTTTTT. Translated: CASSQGGQGEKLFF.

This clone was seen just once. The V gene is TRBV6-1, the J gene TRBJ1-5; 7 nucleotides agree with TRBD1. CDR1 and CDR2 from the germline V gene are MNHNS and SASEGT. Unmatched junction bases numbered 5, after V lost 6 bases and J lost 3 bases. The CDR3 runs 14 residues. The CDR3 is CASRTTGNNQPQHF. CDR3 in DNA: TGTGCCAGCAGAACGACAGGGAACAATCAGCCCCAGCATTTT.

The chain joins TRBV30 to TRBJ1-4, with 8 bases fitting TRBD1. V shed 1 base and J 8 bases; nucleotides not matched to a gene: 12. CDR1 GTSNPN and CDR2 SVGIG come from the germline V gene (reference sequence). The CDR3 extends over 16 amino acids. The CDR3 DNA follows: TGTGCCTGGAGTGACCAAAAACAGGGGGAGTCGGAAAAACTGTTTTTT. Translated: CAWSDQKQGESEKLFF.

J is TRBJ1-1 and V is TRBV25-1, with TRBD1 matching over 8 bases. With V trimmed by 3 bases and J by 3 bases, 6 bases remained unmatched. Per the germline V gene, CDR1 is MGHDK and CDR2 is SYGVNS. This CDR3 contains 15 residues. For the CDR3, the DNA is TGTGCCAGCAGTGACGGACAGGGCCTTGACACTGAAGCTTTCTTT. It specifies CASSDGQGLDTEAFF. The variable domain in full, completed from reference TRBV25-1 and TRBJ1-1, reads EADIYQTPRYLVIGTGKKITLECSQTMGHDKMYWYQQDPGMELHLIHYSYGVNSTEKGDLSSESTVSRIRTEHFPLTLESARPSHTSQYLCASSDGQGLDTEAFFGQGTRLTVV.

This chain joins TRBV20-1 and TRBJ2-2; D gene uncertain. Germline CDR1 is DFQATT and CDR2 is SNEGSKA (reference sequence). The CDR3 consists of 11 residues. V was trimmed by 5 bases and J by 1 base, leaving 2 bases between them. CDR3: CSALNTGELFF. As DNA, the CDR3 is TGCAGTGCTCTGAACACCGGGGAGCTGTTTTTT.

The chain carries TRBV30 and TRBJ2-7; maybe TRBD1 (7 bases). The CDR3 covers 15 residues. The V gene lost 0 bases and the J gene lost 1 base, with 13 bases spanning the gap. Germline values: CDR1 GTSNPN, CDR2 SVGIG (reference sequence). The CDR3 sequence: CAWSVGSGGSYEQYF. CDR3 nucleotide sequence: TGTGCCTGGAGTGTAGGGTCAGGGGGGTCCTACGAGCAGTACTTC. The whole variable domain, filled in from reference TRBV30 and TRBJ2-7, reads SQTIHQWPATLVQPVGSPLSLECTVEGTSNPNLYWYRQAAGRGLQLLFYSVGIGQISSEVPQNLSASRPQDRQFILSSKKLLLSDSGFYLCAWSVGSGGSYEQYFGPGTRLTVT.

This chain joins TRBV2 and TRBJ2-2; TRBD1 aligns across 10 bases. The J segment lost 2 bases and the V segment lost 7 bases, leaving 4 bases of the junction unmatched. CDR1 SNHLY and CDR2 FYNNEI come from the germline V gene. The CDR3 is 15 residues long. For the CDR3, the DNA is TGTGCCAGCACGGGGGACAGGGGAAACACCGGGGAGCTGTTTTTT. It translates to CASTGDRGNTGELFF.

The J gene is TRBJ2-7, the V gene TRBV7-8; D is unresolved. Trimming shortened V by 4 bases and J by 3 bases, and 19 bases separated the two germline ends. The CDR3 is 16 residues long. Germline V gene lookup returns CDR1 SGHVS and CDR2 FQNEAQ. The CDR3 DNA sequence: TGTGCCAGCAGCTCGTCTCCTAGGTTTCGTCTCTACGAGCAGTACTTC. The encoded protein is CASSSSPRFRLYEQYF.

The count of this clone is one. The chain joins TRBV18 to TRBJ2-7; 14 bases match TRBD2. Trimming took 5 bases from V and 5 from J; bases not matched to a gene: 8. CDR3 length equals 16 residues. CDR1 KGHSH and CDR2 LQKENI come from the germline V gene. The CDR3 DNA follows: TGTGCCAGCTCATATACGGGGACTAGCGGGAGTGACGAGCAGTACTTC. This codes for CASSYTGTSGSDEQYF.

The chain links TRBV11-2 to TRBJ2-1; D possibly uses TRBD1 or TRBD2 (6 bases each). V lost 10 bases, J lost 0 bases, and 16 bases lay in between. The germline V gene has CDR1 SGHAT and CDR2 FQNNGV. The CDR3 runs 15 residues. The CDR3 spells CATQTGAPSYNEQFF. The CDR3, as DNA: TGTGCCACCCAGACGGGGGCTCCCTCCTACAATGAGCAGTTCTTC.

The gene calls are TRBV11-2 and TRBJ1-2, with D uncertain. V shed 5 bases and J shed 8 bases, with 18 bases lying between them. In germline, CDR1 is SGHAT, CDR2 FQNNGV. The CDR3 extends over 14 amino acids. The CDR3 bases are TGTGCCAGCAGCACATACAGTTTAGCGGGGGGCTACACCTTC. Translation: CASSTYSLAGGYTF.

There are a few counts of this clone. At one of its ends the junction is not consistent with the germline gene, which may arise from a read error. The chain recombines TRBV6-1 with TRBJ2-7, with a possible D match to TRBD2 (6 bases). Per the germline V gene, CDR1 is MNHNS and CDR2 is SASEGT. The CDR3 is 12 residues long. In nucleotides, the CDR3 is TGCAGCACCTCGGCGGGGCAGTCCGAGCAGTACTTC. It specifies CSTSAGQSEQYF.

The chain recombines TRBV15 with TRBJ2-7; D ambiguous. The CDR3 extends over 16 amino acids. The germline V gene has CDR1 LNHNV and CDR2 YYDKDF (reference sequence). The V gene lost 1 base and the J gene lost 0 bases, with 13 bases spanning the gap. For the CDR3, the DNA is TGTGCCACCAGCAGAGCCCTGGGCGGTAGCTCCTACGAGCAGTACTTC. Translating gives CATSRALGGSSYEQYF.

V gene TRBV7-6 combines with J gene TRBJ2-1; 14 bases are a match to TRBD2. Germline CDR1 reads SGHVS; CDR2 reads FNYEAQ. V gave up 4 bases and J gave up 10 bases; unmatched junction bases: 9. CDR3 size: 16 residues. The CDR3 bases are TGTGCCAGCAGCTCATCCGGGACTAGCGGGAGCAGGGAGCAGTTCTTC. Protein: CASSSSGTSGSREQFF. Full variable domain (remainder filled in from reference TRBV7-6 and TRBJ2-1): GAGVSQSPRYKVTKRGQDVALRCDPISGHVSLYWYRQALGQGPEFLTYFNYEAQQDKSGLPNDRFSAERPEGSISTLTIQRTEQRDSAMYRCASSSSGTSGSREQFFGPGTRLTVL.

This chain links TRBV5-4 with TRBJ2-5; unclear D gene. Trimming removed 0 bases at V and 1 base at J, with 1 base between. Germline V CDR1 and CDR2: SGHNT, YYREEE (reference sequence). This CDR3 is built from 12 residues. Here the CDR3 reads CASSLGQETQYF. CDR3 coding DNA: TGTGCCAGCAGCTTGGGCCAAGAGACCCAGTACTTC.

V and J are TRBV7-8 and TRBJ2-3; unclear D gene. V was trimmed by 5 bases and J by 6 bases, leaving 18 bases between them. The CDR3 runs to 15 residues. Germline assignment: CDR1 SGHVS and CDR2 FQNEAQ. CDR3 sequence: CASSVEGDGFDTQYF. The CDR3, as DNA: TGTGCCAGCAGCGTCGAAGGAGACGGGTTTGATACGCAGTATTTT.